These 16 T cell receptor beta chains were sequenced from one sample in a study of cytomegalovirus exposure and HLA in healthy donors. 13 Jbeta primers and 60 Vbeta primers were used for the PCR. Method: immunoSEQ multiplex PCR; TCRdb's copy keeps in-frame clones and lacks some. The sample shows 60,000 to 90,000 clones, over 60% of them seen only once. The specimen was PBMCs. The receptors derive from a man aged 40-49 years in good health and CMV-seropositive.

The rearrangement links TRBV6-5 to TRBJ2-3, with TRBD1 identical over 9 bases. V dropped 6 bases and J dropped 3; count of bases not matched to a gene: 4. The CDR3 contains 14 residues. Germline assignment: CDR1 MNHEY and CDR2 SVGAGI. CDR3 residues: CASSRDRVTDTQYF. CDR3 nucleotide sequence: TGTGCCAGCAGCCGGGACAGGGTAACAGATACGCAGTATTTT.

CDR3 region: CASSSRAGRVKETQYF. The CDR3 DNA follows: TGTGCCAGCAGCTCGAGGGCGGGACGGGTTAAAGAGACCCAGTACTTC. This chain links TRBV7-2 with TRBJ2-5; possible D gene TRBD2, 6 bases. V lost 4 bases and J lost 3, with 18 bases in between. The CDR3 is 16 amino acids. CDR1 is SGHTA and CDR2 is FQGNSA in the germline V gene. Based on the CDR3 plus reference TRBV7-2 and TRBJ2-5, the full variable domain is GAGVSQSPSNKVTEKGKDVELRCDPISGHTALYWYRQSLGQGLEFLIYFQGNSAPDKSGLPSDRFSAERTGGSVSTLTIQRTQQEDSAVYLCASSSRAGRVKETQYFGPGTRLLVL.

This rearrangement joins TRBV28 to TRBJ2-2; TRBD2 matches at 9 bases. Trimming cost V 3 bases and J 1 base; bases outside gene matches: 9. CDR3 length equals 18 residues. The germline gives CDR1 MDHEN, CDR2 SYDVKM. The DNA for the CDR3 is TGTGCCAGCAGTTTGTTGGGCGGGAGGGCCGAGAACACCGGGGAGCTGTTTTTT. Amino acid sequence: CASSLLGGRAENTGELFF.

This clone was observed a handful of times. V gene TRBV2 combines with J gene TRBJ1-1; unclear D gene. The length of the CDR3 is 14 residues. Germline-derived CDR1 and CDR2 are SNHLY and FYNNEI. The V end was cut by 8 bases, the J end by 0 bases, with 13 bases between. The CDR3 bases are TGTGCCAGCGTTAGCATATTAATGAACACTGAAGCTTTCTTT. It yields the protein CASVSILMNTEAFF.

The chain couples TRBV5-1 to TRBJ2-5; possible D gene TRBD2, 6 bases. Germline-derived CDR1 and CDR2 are SGHRS and YFSETQ. The V end was cut by 1 base, the J end by 0 bases, with 7 bases between. The CDR3 is made up of 14 amino acids. The CDR3 loop reads CASSLWGDQETQYF. The DNA of the CDR3 is TGCGCCAGCAGCTTGTGGGGGGACCAAGAGACCCAGTACTTC.

V gene TRBV5-1 combines with J gene TRBJ2-3; TRBD2 matches at 7 bases. CDR3 length: 17 residues. From germline, CDR1 is SGHRS and CDR2 YFSETQ. V lost 0 bases to trimming and J lost 0 bases; unmatched junction nucleotides: 7. The CDR3 DNA is TGCGCCAGCAGCTTGGCACCCGGGACTACGAGCACAGATACGCAGTATTTT. The encoded protein is CASSLAPGTTSTDTQYF. Full variable domain (rest looked up from reference TRBV5-1 and TRBJ2-3): KAGVTQTPRYLIKTRGQQVTLSCSPISGHRSVSWYQQTPGQGLQFLFEYFSETQRNKGNFPGRFSGRQFSNSRSEMNVSTLELGDSALYLCASSLAPGTTSTDTQYFGPGTRLTVL.

The rearrangement joins TRBV4-2 to TRBJ1-1; 7 bases align to TRBD1. J was trimmed by 0 bases and V by 0 bases; bases with no gene match: 13. This CDR3 comprises 19 residues. Germline CDR1 LGHNA, CDR2 YNFKEQ. This chain's CDR3 is CASSQDGPGQTTLNTEAFF. The CDR3 bases are TGTGCCAGCAGCCAAGATGGGCCGGGACAGACTACCTTGAACACTGAAGCTTTCTTT.

The V call is TRBV6-1, the J call TRBJ1-1; TRBD1 agrees at 8 bases. In germline, CDR1 is MNHNS, CDR2 SASEGT. The ends lost 0 bases at V and 6 bases at J; junction bases unmatched: 6. This CDR3 has 15 residues. CDR3 region: CASSEAPSGGSEAFF. The CDR3 DNA is TGTGCCAGCAGTGAAGCGCCGTCAGGGGGCTCTGAAGCTTTCTTT.

The V and J genes are TRBV5-1 and TRBJ2-7; TRBD1 aligns across 7 bases. There are 13 residues in the CDR3. Germline values: CDR1 SGHRS, CDR2 YFSETQ. The V segment lost 4 bases and the J segment 2 bases; nucleotides outside the gene matches: 3. CDR3 sequence reads: CASSQGTAYEQYF. In nucleotides, the CDR3 is TGCGCCAGCAGCCAAGGGACAGCCTACGAGCAGTACTTC.

V usage is TRBV7-3 and J usage is TRBJ1-1, with D maybe TRBD1 (6 bases). Trimming removed 0 bases from V and 9 bases from J, with 17 bases in between. This CDR3 is 15 amino acids long. Germline V gene data show CDR1 as SGHTA and CDR2 as FQGTGA. The CDR3 region is CASSLTAGQPEKAFF. CDR3 DNA sequence: TGTGCCAGCAGCTTAACGGCAGGACAGCCAGAAAAAGCTTTCTTT.

The V call is TRBV2, the J call TRBJ1-4, with D perhaps matching TRBD1 (5 bases). This CDR3 spans 13 amino acids. V was pared by 11 bases and J by 7 bases, with 17 bases between. Germline assignment: CDR1 SNHLY and CDR2 FYNNEI. CDR3 protein: CASEGRGSEKLFF. The CDR3 DNA reads TGTGCCTCCGAGGGGAGGGGCTCTGAAAAACTGTTTTTT.

DNA for the CDR3: TGTGCCAGCAGATTTCAAGGGGAATATGGCTACACCTTC. It is translated as CASRFQGEYGYTF. The rearrangement uses TRBV27 and TRBJ1-2; TRBD1 is a possible D gene (5 bases). V shed 6 bases and J shed 5 bases, with 13 bases lying between them. The CDR3 has 13 amino acids. Germline V gene sequence: CDR1 MNHEY, CDR2 SMNVEV (reference sequence).

The V call is TRBV25-1, the J call TRBJ1-1; D not certain. V lost 6 bases and J 0 bases, leaving 8 bases between the germline ends. The CDR3 has 13 amino acids. Germline V CDR1 and CDR2: MGHDK, SYGVNS. CDR3 loop: CASRGRVNTEAFF. CDR3 DNA sequence: TGTGCCAGCAGAGGGAGGGTGAACACTGAAGCTTTCTTT.

V is TRBV5-1 and J is TRBJ2-3, with 8 bases identical to TRBD1. Germline values: CDR1 SGHRS, CDR2 YFSETQ. V lost 0 bases to trimming and J lost 6 bases; unmatched junction nucleotides: 9. This CDR3 spans 16 amino acids. The CDR3 loop is CASSLGSGRGRDTQYF. CDR3 coding DNA: TGCGCCAGCAGCTTGGGTTCGGGCAGGGGGCGTGATACGCAGTATTTT.

V and J are TRBV28 and TRBJ1-5, with D possibly being TRBD1 (6 bases). This CDR3 is built from 14 residues. The V end was cut by 3 bases, the J end by 7 bases, with 13 bases between. The germline gives CDR1 MDHEN, CDR2 SYDVKM. CDR3 loop: CASSFGGAEQPQHF. In DNA, the CDR3 is TGTGCCAGCAGTTTTGGGGGCGCGGAGCAGCCCCAGCATTTT.

This clone was counted many times. The chain has TRBV6-1 and TRBJ2-7; 10 bases agree with TRBD2. Germline CDR1 and CDR2: MNHNS and SASEGT. CDR3 length: 15 amino acids. V lost 1 base to trimming and J lost 3 bases; unmatched junction nucleotides: 3. The CDR3 DNA is TGTGCCAGCAGTGAAGGGGGACTAGCGATCTACGAGCAGTACTTC. It translates to CASSEGGLAIYEQYF.